The 8 T cell receptor beta chains listed next were all sequenced from one sample in a study of T cell repertoires in cytomegalovirus infection. TCRdb analysed the reads with MiXCR anew, one entry per CDR3 protein. The table records 500,000 to 600,000 distinct CDR3 sequences, 15% to 20% of them present only once. Material: CD8+ T cells from PBMCs. These receptors originate from a human donor in good health (CMV status not recorded). Some clones in this sample may be carry-over from other donors' samples.

At least ten counts were recorded for this clonotype. V gene TRBV25-1 combines with J gene TRBJ1-4, with D perhaps TRBD1 (5 bases). Trimming removed 11 bases at V and 6 bases at J, with 16 bases between. CDR3 size: 13 residues. Germline loops: CDR1 MGHDK, CDR2 SYGVNS. The CDR3 nucleotides are TGTGCCCGCCGGGGCCCAGAGGATGAAAAACTGTTTTTT. Protein product: CARRGPEDEKLFF.

This clonotype was seen a few times. The chain is built from TRBV4-1 and TRBJ2-1; TRBD2 agrees at 7 bases. In germline, CDR1 is MGHRA, CDR2 YSYEKL. Unmatched junction bases numbered 4, after V lost 1 base and J lost 7 bases. The CDR3 extends over 14 amino acids. The CDR3 spells CASSQVSGGNEQFF. In DNA form, the CDR3 reads TGCGCCAGCAGCCAAGTGTCGGGAGGAAATGAGCAGTTCTTC.

This clonotype was observed a few times. The chain has TRBV13 and TRBJ1-1, with D possibly matching TRBD1 (6 bases). V was shortened by 5 bases and J by 2 bases, with 18 bases between the two germline ends. Germline V gene lookup returns CDR1 PRHDT and CDR2 FYEKMQ (reference sequence). This CDR3 contains 16 residues. Written as DNA, the CDR3 is TGTGCCAGCAGCCAAACAGGGATGGGTAGAAACACTGAAGCTTTCTTT. Translation: CASSQTGMGRNTEAFF.

This clonotype was observed many times. The chain combines TRBV28 with TRBJ1-3; no clear D gene. Germline V gene lookup returns CDR1 MDHEN and CDR2 SYDVKM. Trimming took 5 bases from V and 4 from J, leaving 9 bases between them. The CDR3 spans 13 residues. The CDR3 protein is CASSHPTGNTIYF. CDR3 in DNA: TGTGCCAGCAGTCATCCCACAGGAAACACCATATATTTT.

This clonotype was counted ten times or more. The chain recombines TRBV12-3 or TRBV12-4 with TRBJ1-5; D is ambiguous. Deletions cut 6 bases from V and 3 bases from J, with 12 bases between. The CDR3 has 14 amino acids. The CDR3, as DNA: TGTGCCAGCAGGCCGCGCGCAAACAATCAGCCCCAGCATTTT. It codes for CASRPRANNQPQHF.

This clonotype was found a few times. This chain uses TRBV7-9 with TRBJ2-7; D remains ambiguous. This CDR3 has 12 amino acids. CDR1 and CDR2 from the germline V gene are SEHNR and FQNEAQ (reference sequence). Deletions cut 5 bases from V and 4 bases from J, with 9 bases between. The CDR3 is CASSATMYEQYF. CDR3 coding DNA: TGTGCCAGCAGCGCAACGATGTACGAGCAGTACTTC.

This clonotype was detected many times. CDR3 nucleotide sequence: TGTGCCAGCAGCTTAGCCCTTGAAGGGACCCTCGCGAACACCGGGGAGCTGTTTTTT. Its translation: CASSLALEGTLANTGELFF. The chain combines TRBV7-6 with TRBJ2-2; the D call may be TRBD1 or TRBD2 (5 bases each). The CDR3 sequence is 19 residues long. Trimming pared 0 bases from V and 0 bases from J, leaving 17 bases between. Per the germline V gene, CDR1 is SGHVS and CDR2 is FNYEAQ.

The genes are TRBV19 and TRBJ2-7; tentative D call: TRBD2 (6 bases). Germline-derived CDR1 and CDR2 are LNHDA and SQIVND (reference sequence). The V end lost 4 bases, the J end lost 0 bases, and 13 bases lay between the germline ends. The CDR3 is 15 amino acids. The CDR3 region is CASSRWEVSSYEQYF. The CDR3 DNA follows: TGTGCCAGTAGTAGATGGGAGGTGAGCTCCTACGAGCAGTACTTC.